Each of the 5 T cell receptor beta chains below was sequenced from the same sample in a study of OX40 agonist ivuxolimab in advanced cancers. Produced via immunoSEQ multiplex PCR; TCRdb's table is partial and in-frame only. The data show approximately 38,000 clones, about 84% seen once. Material: CD4+ or CD8+ T cells sorted from blood, obtained in a trial of the OX40 agonist ivuxolimab. These receptors came from an adult with an advanced solid tumor such as melanoma, head and neck, liver or kidney cancer.

The chain uses TRBV13 and TRBJ2-2, with 9 bases aligning to TRBD2. Germline V gene data show CDR1 as PRHDT and CDR2 as FYEKMQ (reference sequence). The CDR3 has 16 amino acids. Germline trimming cut 2 bases from V and 1 base from J; bases unmatched to any gene: 2. The CDR3 reads CASSLLSGGNTGELFF. The CDR3 DNA reads TGTGCCAGCAGCTTACTTAGCGGGGGGAACACCGGGGAGCTGTTTTTT.

The chain recombines TRBV5-8 with TRBJ2-5, with D maybe TRBD2 (5 bases). CDR3 size: 15 residues. In germline, CDR1 is SGHTS, CDR2 YDEGEE. The V end was cut by 3 bases, the J end by 0 bases, with 12 bases between. Here the CDR3 DNA reads TGTGCCAGCAGCTACGGACTTTTACACCAAGAGACCCAGTACTTC. Translating gives CASSYGLLHQETQYF.

The J gene is TRBJ2-6, the V gene TRBV18; 9 bases are a match to TRBD1. The junction had 6 bases not matched to a gene; V was cut back by 3 bases and J by 0 bases. The CDR3 has 18 amino acids. The germline V gene encodes CDR1 KGHSH and CDR2 LQKENI. Written as DNA, the CDR3 is TGTGCCAGCTCACCCATGACAGGGGGAAGCTCTGGGGCCAACGTCCTGACTTTC. Its translation is CASSPMTGGSSGANVLTF.

V is TRBV28 and J is TRBJ1-1; D call uncertain. Trimming shortened V by 7 bases and J by 3 bases, and 12 bases separated the two germline ends. CDR3 size: 13 residues. The germline gives CDR1 MDHEN, CDR2 SYDVKM. The CDR3 nucleotides are TGTGCCAGCACTAGAAACGGATACACTGAAGCTTTCTTT. Amino acid sequence: CASTRNGYTEAFF.

The gene calls are TRBV5-4 and TRBJ2-1, with 10 positions matching TRBD2. The V segment lost 4 bases and the J segment 9 bases; nucleotides outside the gene matches: 13. Germline V CDR1 and CDR2: SGHNT, YYREEE (reference sequence). This CDR3 spans 16 amino acids. DNA of the CDR3: TGTGCCAGCAGCCAAGGGGCGATAGCGGGAGGTAGTGAGCAGTTCTTC. It translates to CASSQGAIAGGSEQFF.